A single sample gave rise to the 23 T cell receptor beta chains below, sequenced in a study of CD8 T cells in Susac syndrome. With random hexamers, 0.5 to 1 ug RNA was reverse transcribed. From the immunoSEQ multiplex PCR reads, TCRdb called clonotypes with MiXCR, one entry per CDR3 protein. The sample has fewer than 90,000 distinct CDR3 sequences, around 94% seen once. Sequencing was carried out using CD8+ T cells from PBMCs. These receptors were taken from a human donor with Susac syndrome.

This chain uses TRBV11-1 with TRBJ1-4, with D unresolved. Per germline, CDR1 SGHAT and CDR2 FQDESV (reference sequence). The CDR3 is made up of 18 amino acids. V was shortened by 5 bases and J by 0 bases, with 19 bases between the two germline ends. CDR3 DNA sequence: TGTGCCAGCAGCCTCTCGGGTTCGTCGGCGGCAACTAATGAAAAACTGTTTTTT. Amino acid sequence: CASSLSGSSAATNEKLFF.

CDR3 amino acids: CASSFSLGGRTYEQYF. The CDR3 bases are TGTGCCAGCAGTTTCTCCCTAGGCGGGAGAACTTACGAGCAGTACTTC. The V and J genes are TRBV27 and TRBJ2-7; 7 nucleotides match TRBD2. The CDR3 runs 16 residues. Germline lookup yields CDR1 MNHEY and CDR2 SMNVEV (reference sequence). Trimming removed 3 bases from V and 4 bases from J; junction bases left unmatched: 12.

The gene calls are TRBV9 and TRBJ2-3, with a weak D call TRBD2 (5 bases). The CDR3 is 18 amino acids. V was pared by 0 bases and J by 0 bases, with 17 bases between. Germline loops: CDR1 SGDLS, CDR2 YYNGEE. CDR3: CASSVVSRGGPSTDTQYF. In nucleotides, the CDR3 is TGTGCCAGCAGCGTAGTAAGTCGCGGAGGCCCTAGCACAGATACGCAGTATTTT. The full variable domain, completed using reference TRBV9 and TRBJ2-3, is DSGVTQTPKHLITATGQRVTLRCSPRSGDLSVYWYQQSLDQGLQFLIQYYNGEERAKGNILERFSAQQFPDLHSELNLSSLELGDSALYFCASSVVSRGGPSTDTQYFGPGTRLTVL.

This chain links TRBV20-1 with TRBJ2-1; 10 bases line up with TRBD1. The germline gives CDR1 DFQATT, CDR2 SNEGSKA (reference sequence). CDR3 length: 18 amino acids. V was clipped by 0 bases and J by 8 bases; unmatched bases: 16. DNA for the CDR3: TGCAGTGCTAGAGACGCCTTTCAAGTAGGGACAGGGGTGGATGAGCAGTTCTTC. It specifies CSARDAFQVGTGVDEQFF.

The chain joins TRBV28 to TRBJ2-7; possible D gene TRBD2, 6 bases. This CDR3 is built from 14 residues. V shed 3 bases and J shed 2 bases, with 11 bases lying between them. Germline assignment: CDR1 MDHEN and CDR2 SYDVKM. CDR3 sequence: CASSLSLAPYEQYF. CDR3 sequence (DNA): TGTGCCAGCAGTTTGTCACTAGCACCCTACGAGCAGTACTTC. Based on the CDR3 plus reference TRBV28 and TRBJ2-7, the full variable domain is DVKVTQSSRYLVKRTGEKVFLECVQDMDHENMFWYRQDPGLGLRLIYFSYDVKMKEKGDIPEGYSVSREKKERFSLILESASTNQTSMYLCASSLSLAPYEQYFGPGTRLTVT.

The rearrangement links TRBV5-1 to TRBJ2-7; D is perhaps TRBD1 (6 bases). The CDR3 has 15 residues. CDR1 is SGHRS and CDR2 is YFSETQ in the germline V gene. The V end was cut by 4 bases, the J end by 4 bases, with 18 bases between. The CDR3 region has the DNA TGCGCCAGCAGCCTGGTTGAAGGGGGAGTGTACGAGCAGTACTTC. Translated, it gives CASSLVEGGVYEQYF.

The chain links TRBV2 to TRBJ1-2, with 8 bases aligning to TRBD1. The CDR3 runs to 13 residues. The germline CDR1 and CDR2 sequences are SNHLY and FYNNEI. The junction had 2 bases not matched to a gene; V was cut back by 4 bases and J by 4 bases. In DNA form, the CDR3 reads TGTGCCAGCAGTGGGACAGGGCTCTATGGCTACACCTTC. This sequence encodes CASSGTGLYGYTF.

This rearrangement joins TRBV13 to TRBJ2-3; 7 bases are a match to TRBD2. Germline V gives CDR1 PRHDT, CDR2 FYEKMQ (reference sequence). The CDR3 totals 15 residues. V dropped 3 bases and J dropped 0; count of bases not matched to a gene: 3. In DNA form, the CDR3 reads TGTGCCAGCAGCTTTAGCGGGTCTAGCACAGATACGCAGTATTTT. The encoded protein is CASSFSGSSTDTQYF.

This chain joins TRBV27 and TRBJ1-5; D is uncertain. The CDR3 contains 13 residues. Germline assignment: CDR1 MNHEY and CDR2 SMNVEV (reference sequence). Deletions cut 1 base from V and 4 bases from J, with 5 bases between. CDR3 amino acids: CASSLLENQPQHF. The CDR3 nucleotides read TGTGCCAGCAGTTTATTAGAGAATCAGCCCCAGCATTTT.

This chain links TRBV20-1 with TRBJ2-1, with a possible D match to TRBD2 (5 bases). In germline, CDR1 is DFQATT, CDR2 SNEGSKA (reference sequence). The CDR3 totals 13 residues. V was trimmed by 4 bases and J by 3 bases, leaving 10 bases between them. The CDR3 is CSATDWNYNEQFF. As DNA, the CDR3 is TGCAGTGCTACGGACTGGAACTACAATGAGCAGTTCTTC.

The chain couples TRBV5-4 to TRBJ1-4; D unresolved. The CDR3 is 14 residues long. V shed 1 base and J shed 8 bases, with 12 bases lying between them. Per germline, CDR1 SGHNT and CDR2 YYREEE (reference sequence). The CDR3 sequence is CASSLRGEGEKLFF. The CDR3 DNA sequence: TGTGCCAGCAGCTTGCGCGGGGAAGGGGAAAAACTGTTTTTT. Looking up the rest from reference TRBV5-4 and TRBJ1-4 gives the full variable domain: ETGVTQSPTHLIKTRGQQVTLRCSSQSGHNTVSWYQQALGQGPQFIFQYYREEENGRGNFPPRFSGLQFPNYSSELNVNALELDDSALYLCASSLRGEGEKLFFGSGTQLSVL.

The chain couples TRBV7-2 to TRBJ2-5; D may be TRBD1 or TRBD2 (5 bases each). There are 14 residues in the CDR3. Germline values: CDR1 SGHTA, CDR2 FQGNSA. Trimming took 5 bases from V and 5 from J, leaving 15 bases between them. The CDR3 here is CASSPLSGAETQYF. The CDR3 nucleotides read TGTGCCAGCAGCCCCCTTTCCGGGGCGGAGACCCAGTACTTC.

This rearrangement joins TRBV19 to TRBJ2-1, with D unresolved. V lost 8 bases to trimming and J lost 5 bases, with 13 bases between them. Per the germline V gene, CDR1 is LNHDA and CDR2 is SQIVND (reference sequence). This CDR3 spans 13 amino acids. CDR3 amino acids: CASRWARDNEQFF. CDR3 sequence (DNA): TGTGCCAGTCGGTGGGCTCGGGACAATGAGCAGTTCTTC.

This chain uses TRBV18 with TRBJ2-7; D is unclear. Germline values: CDR1 KGHSH, CDR2 LQKENI. This CDR3 is 14 amino acids long. Trimming took off 0 bases at V and 2 bases at J, with 8 bases between the two ends. The CDR3 nucleotides read TGTGCCAGCTCACCACCGGACGGGCCCTACGAGCAGTACTTC. It is translated as CASSPPDGPYEQYF.

The V and J genes are TRBV30 and TRBJ2-7; D remains unclear. The germline CDR1 and CDR2 sequences are GTSNPN and SVGIG (reference sequence). V lost 3 bases, J lost 0 bases, and 6 bases lay in between. The CDR3 spans 12 residues. The CDR3 DNA follows: TGTGCCTGGAGCTCTAACTCCTACGAGCAGTACTTC. It specifies CAWSSNSYEQYF. The whole variable domain, filled in from reference TRBV30 and TRBJ2-7, reads SQTIHQWPATLVQPVGSPLSLECTVEGTSNPNLYWYRQAAGRGLQLLFYSVGIGQISSEVPQNLSASRPQDRQFILSSKKLLLSDSGFYLCAWSSNSYEQYFGPGTRLTVT.

The chain is built from TRBV30 and TRBJ1-5, with TRBD1 as a possible D gene (5 bases). V gave up 2 bases and J gave up 0 bases, with 8 bases separating them. Per germline, CDR1 GTSNPN and CDR2 SVGIG (reference sequence). This CDR3 is built from 14 residues. The CDR3 sequence is CAWSFGHSNQPQHF. Here the CDR3 DNA reads TGTGCCTGGAGTTTCGGACATAGCAATCAGCCCCAGCATTTT.

The chain combines TRBV15 with TRBJ2-5, with 7 bases aligning to TRBD1. This CDR3 comprises 13 residues. V lost 6 bases, J lost 1 base, and 2 bases stayed unmatched. Germline V CDR1 and CDR2: LNHNV, YYDKDF (reference sequence). The CDR3 bases are TGTGCCACCAGGGGACAGCTCCAAGAGACCCAGTACTTC. As protein: CATRGQLQETQYF. Combining the CDR3 with reference TRBV15 and TRBJ2-5 gives the whole variable domain DAMVIQNPRYQVTQFGKPVTLSCSQTLNHNVMYWYQQKSSQAPKLLFHYYDKDFNNEADTPDNFQSRRPNTSFCFLDIRSPGLGDTAMYLCATRGQLQETQYFGPGTRLLVL.

This sequence joins TRBV12-3 or TRBV12-4 and TRBJ1-2; D call uncertain. Trimming shortened V by 3 bases and J by 4 bases, and 9 bases separated the two germline ends. The length of the CDR3 is 13 residues. The CDR3 region is CASSFGRLYGYTF. In DNA, the CDR3 is TGTGCCAGCAGTTTTGGCCGACTCTATGGCTACACCTTC.

Notes on this clonotype: Compared with germline, one end of the junction differs, possibly owing to a read error. The V gene is TRBV11-2, the J gene TRBJ1-4; the match to TRBD1 covers 7 bases. The CDR3 extends over 14 amino acids. Per the germline V gene, CDR1 is SGHAT and CDR2 is FQNNGV. The CDR3 loop is CASSSSRGSEKLFF. CDR3 sequence (DNA): TGTGCCAGCAGCTCGTCCAGGGGGAGTGAAAAACTTTTTTTT.

The chain carries TRBV7-9 and TRBJ2-7, with D possibly called TRBD1 or TRBD2 (5 bases each). Germline V lookup: CDR1 SEHNR, CDR2 FQNEAQ (reference sequence). The CDR3 consists of 15 residues. V lost 3 bases to trimming and J lost 0 bases, with 12 bases between them. The CDR3 reads CASSFEAGSSYEQYF. In DNA, the CDR3 is TGTGCCAGCAGCTTTGAGGCAGGGAGCTCCTACGAGCAGTACTTC.

The chain links TRBV4-3 to TRBJ2-1; weak D call: TRBD2 (6 bases). Germline V gene data show CDR1 as LGHNA and CDR2 as YSLEER. The V and J ends lost 0 bases and 4 bases respectively, with 10 bases between them. CDR3 length: 15 amino acids. For the CDR3, the DNA is TGCGCCAGCAGCCAAGAACGGGAGAATTACAATGAGCAGTTCTTC. This translates into CASSQERENYNEQFF.

The chain employs TRBV20-1 and TRBJ2-7, with TRBD2 matching 12 bases. From germline, CDR1 is DFQATT and CDR2 SNEGSKA (reference sequence). Trimming took 0 bases from V and 4 from J; bases not matched to a gene: 10. The CDR3 spans 17 residues. CDR3 region: CSARDHVTSGGLYEQYF. The CDR3 DNA reads as TGCAGTGCTAGAGATCACGTGACTAGCGGGGGCCTTTACGAGCAGTACTTC.

The V gene is TRBV29-1, the J gene TRBJ2-2; D remains ambiguous. V was cut by 3 bases and J by 6 bases, with 11 bases left in between. CDR3 length: 13 amino acids. Germline CDR1 reads SQVTM; CDR2 reads ANQGSEA. CDR3 DNA sequence: TGCAGCGTTGAGGAGCTAGGCCCCGGGGAGCTGTTTTTT. This encodes CSVEELGPGELFF.